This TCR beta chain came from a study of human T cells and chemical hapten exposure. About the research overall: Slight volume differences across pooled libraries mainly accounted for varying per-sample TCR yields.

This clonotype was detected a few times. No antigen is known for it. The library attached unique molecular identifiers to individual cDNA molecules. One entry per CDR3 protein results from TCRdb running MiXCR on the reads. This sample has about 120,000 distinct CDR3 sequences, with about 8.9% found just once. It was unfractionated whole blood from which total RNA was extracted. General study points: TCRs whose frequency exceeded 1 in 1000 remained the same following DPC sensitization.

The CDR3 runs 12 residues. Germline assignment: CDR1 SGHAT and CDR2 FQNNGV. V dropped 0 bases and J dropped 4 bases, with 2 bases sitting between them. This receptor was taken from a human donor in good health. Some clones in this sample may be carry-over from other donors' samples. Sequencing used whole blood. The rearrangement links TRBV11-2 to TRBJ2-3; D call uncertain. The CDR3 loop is CASSLEADTQYF. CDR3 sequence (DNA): TGTGCCAGCAGCTTAGAGGCAGATACGCAGTATTTT.